The following is a TCR beta chain sequence with its context. The antigen remains unidentified. The source of the sample is a study of vaccination and CD4 T cells after COVID-19. Study-wide context: Six male and four female convalescents took part, two of them Hispanic.

As to treatment: roughly 11-day PBMC culture with coronavirus spike peptide pools or control peptides (ViraFEST assay). Oncomine TCR Beta short-read sequencing was applied to DNA from cultured CD4+ T cells. TCRdb used MiXCR to reprocess the PCR reads, holding one entry per CDR3 protein. Seen here are some 7,000 distinct CDR3 sequences, 70% to 75% observed once, and the top ten hold 16%. The sequenced sample was CD4+ T cells from blood, cultured in vitro. The TCR originated in a human donor who had recovered from COVID-19.

The CDR3 spells CATSRVPSSVEPQHF. The CDR3 DNA is TGTGCCACCAGCAGAGTGCCGTCCTCCGTGGAGCCCCAGCATTTT. The chain carries TRBV15 and TRBJ1-5; D call uncertain. CDR1 is LNHNV and CDR2 is YYDKDF in the germline V gene (reference sequence). V lost 1 base and J lost 8, with 15 bases in between. The CDR3 spans 15 residues.